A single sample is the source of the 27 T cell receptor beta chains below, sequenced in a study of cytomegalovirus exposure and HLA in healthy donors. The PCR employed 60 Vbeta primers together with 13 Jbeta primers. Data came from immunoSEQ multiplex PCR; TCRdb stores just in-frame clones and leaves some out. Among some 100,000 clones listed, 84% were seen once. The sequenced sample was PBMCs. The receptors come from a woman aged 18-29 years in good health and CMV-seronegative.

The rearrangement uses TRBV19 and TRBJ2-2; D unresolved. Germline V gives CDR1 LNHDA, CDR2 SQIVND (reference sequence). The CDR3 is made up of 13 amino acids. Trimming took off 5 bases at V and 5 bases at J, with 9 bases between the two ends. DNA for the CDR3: TGTGCCAGTAGTGTCCTAACGACCGGGGAGCTGTTTTTT. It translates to CASSVLTTGELFF.

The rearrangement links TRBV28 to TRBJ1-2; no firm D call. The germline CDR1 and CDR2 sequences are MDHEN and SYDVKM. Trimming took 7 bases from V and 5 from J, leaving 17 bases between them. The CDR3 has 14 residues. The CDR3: CASTLGSDPYGYTF. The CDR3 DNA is TGTGCCAGCACCCTCGGGTCAGACCCATATGGCTACACCTTC.

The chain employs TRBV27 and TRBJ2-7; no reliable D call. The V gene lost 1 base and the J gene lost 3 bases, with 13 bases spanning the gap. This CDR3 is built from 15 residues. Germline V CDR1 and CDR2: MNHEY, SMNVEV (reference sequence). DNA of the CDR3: TGTGCCAGCAGTTTATACGGGTCCCATTTCTACGAGCAGTACTTC. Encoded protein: CASSLYGSHFYEQYF.

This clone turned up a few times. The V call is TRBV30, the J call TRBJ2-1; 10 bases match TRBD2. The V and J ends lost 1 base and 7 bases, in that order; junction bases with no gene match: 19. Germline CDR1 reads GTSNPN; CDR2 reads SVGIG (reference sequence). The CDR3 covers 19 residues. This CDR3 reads CAWSDPGTEGLASLNEQFF. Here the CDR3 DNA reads TGTGCCTGGAGTGATCCCGGGACAGAGGGACTAGCGAGTTTAAATGAGCAGTTCTTC. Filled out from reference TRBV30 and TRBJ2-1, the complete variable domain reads SQTIHQWPATLVQPVGSPLSLECTVEGTSNPNLYWYRQAAGRGLQLLFYSVGIGQISSEVPQNLSASRPQDRQFILSSKKLLLSDSGFYLCAWSDPGTEGLASLNEQFFGPGTRLTVL.

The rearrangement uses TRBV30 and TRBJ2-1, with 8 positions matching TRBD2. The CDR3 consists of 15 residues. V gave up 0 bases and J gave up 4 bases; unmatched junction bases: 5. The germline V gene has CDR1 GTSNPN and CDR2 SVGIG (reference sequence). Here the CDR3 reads CAWSVMAGGYNEQFF. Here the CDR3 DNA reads TGTGCCTGGAGTGTCATGGCGGGGGGATACAATGAGCAGTTCTTC.

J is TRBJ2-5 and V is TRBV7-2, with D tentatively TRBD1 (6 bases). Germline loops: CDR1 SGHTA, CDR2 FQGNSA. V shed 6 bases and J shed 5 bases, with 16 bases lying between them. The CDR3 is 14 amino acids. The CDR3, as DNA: TGTGCCAGCAGTCAAGGGGGAGTAGGGGAGACCCAGTACTTC. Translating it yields CASSQGGVGETQYF.

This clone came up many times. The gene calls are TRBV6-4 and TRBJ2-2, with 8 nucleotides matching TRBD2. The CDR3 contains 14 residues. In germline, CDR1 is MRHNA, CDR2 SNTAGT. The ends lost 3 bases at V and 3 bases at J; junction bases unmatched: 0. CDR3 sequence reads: CASSERGDTGELFF. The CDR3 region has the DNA TGTGCCAGCAGTGAGCGGGGGGACACCGGGGAGCTGTTTTTT.

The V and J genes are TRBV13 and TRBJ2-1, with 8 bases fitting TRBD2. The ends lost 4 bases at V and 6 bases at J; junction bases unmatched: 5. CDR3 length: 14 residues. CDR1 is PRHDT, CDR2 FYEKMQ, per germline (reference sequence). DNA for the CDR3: TGTGCCAGCAGCTCGGGACTAGACCGCAATGAGCAGTTCTTC. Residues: CASSSGLDRNEQFF.

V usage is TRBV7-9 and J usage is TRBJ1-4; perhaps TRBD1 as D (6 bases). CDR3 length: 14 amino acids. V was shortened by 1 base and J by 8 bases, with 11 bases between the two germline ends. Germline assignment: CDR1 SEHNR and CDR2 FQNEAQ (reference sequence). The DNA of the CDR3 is TGTGCCAGCAGCTTAGGACAGGAGGACGAAAAACTGTTTTTT. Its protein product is CASSLGQEDEKLFF.

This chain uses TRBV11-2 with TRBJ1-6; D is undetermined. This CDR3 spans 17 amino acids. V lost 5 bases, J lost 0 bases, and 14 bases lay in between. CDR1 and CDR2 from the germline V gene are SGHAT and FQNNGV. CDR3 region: CASSASRGSSYNSPLHF. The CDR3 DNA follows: TGTGCCAGCAGCGCATCCCGAGGGAGCTCCTATAATTCACCCCTCCACTTT.

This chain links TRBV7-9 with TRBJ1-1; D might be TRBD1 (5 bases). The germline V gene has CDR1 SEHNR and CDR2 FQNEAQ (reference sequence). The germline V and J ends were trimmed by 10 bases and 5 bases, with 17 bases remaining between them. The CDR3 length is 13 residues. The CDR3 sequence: CATKDGGRTEAFF. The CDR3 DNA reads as TGTGCCACAAAAGACGGGGGTCGGACTGAAGCTTTCTTT.

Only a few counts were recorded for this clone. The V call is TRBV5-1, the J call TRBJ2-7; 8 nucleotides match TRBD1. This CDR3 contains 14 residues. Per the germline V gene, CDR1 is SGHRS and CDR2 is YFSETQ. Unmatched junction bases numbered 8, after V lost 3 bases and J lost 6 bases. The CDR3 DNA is TGCGCCAGCAGCTCCGGGACAGGAGGCACCGAGCAGTACTTC. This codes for CASSSGTGGTEQYF.

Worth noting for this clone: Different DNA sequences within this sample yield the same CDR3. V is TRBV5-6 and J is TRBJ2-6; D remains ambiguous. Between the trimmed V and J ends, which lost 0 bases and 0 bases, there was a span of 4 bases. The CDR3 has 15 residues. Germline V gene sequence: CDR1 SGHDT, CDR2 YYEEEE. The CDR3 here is CASSLELSGANVLTF. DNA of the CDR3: TGTGCCAGCAGCTTGGAGCTCTCTGGGGCCAACGTCCTGACTTTC. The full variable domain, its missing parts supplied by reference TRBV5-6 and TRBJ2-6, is DAGVTQSPTHLIKTRGQQVTLRCSPKSGHDTVSWYQQALGQGPQFIFQYYEEEERQRGNFPDRFSGHQFPNYSSELNVNALLLGDSALYLCASSLELSGANVLTFGAGSRLTVL.

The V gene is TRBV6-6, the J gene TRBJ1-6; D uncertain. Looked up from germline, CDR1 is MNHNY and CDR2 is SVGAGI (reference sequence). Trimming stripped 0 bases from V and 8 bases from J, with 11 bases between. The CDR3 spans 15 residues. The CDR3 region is CASSYSQAEYSPLHF. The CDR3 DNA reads TGTGCCAGCAGTTACTCCCAGGCAGAGTATTCACCCCTCCACTTT.

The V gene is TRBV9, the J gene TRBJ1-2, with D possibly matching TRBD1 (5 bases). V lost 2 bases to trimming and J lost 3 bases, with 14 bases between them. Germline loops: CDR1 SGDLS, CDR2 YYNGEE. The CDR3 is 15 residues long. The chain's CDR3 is CASSVAPGQDYGYTF. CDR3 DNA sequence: TGTGCCAGCAGCGTCGCTCCAGGGCAAGACTATGGCTACACCTTC. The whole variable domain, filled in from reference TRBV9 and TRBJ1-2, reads DSGVTQTPKHLITATGQRVTLRCSPRSGDLSVYWYQQSLDQGLQFLIQYYNGEERAKGNILERFSAQQFPDLHSELNLSSLELGDSALYFCASSVAPGQDYGYTFGSGTRLTVV.

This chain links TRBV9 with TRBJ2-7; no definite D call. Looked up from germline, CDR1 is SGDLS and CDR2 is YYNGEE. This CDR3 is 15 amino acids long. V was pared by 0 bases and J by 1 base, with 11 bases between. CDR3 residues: CASSVGRSRSYEQYF. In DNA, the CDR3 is TGTGCCAGCAGCGTAGGTAGGTCTAGGTCCTACGAGCAGTACTTC. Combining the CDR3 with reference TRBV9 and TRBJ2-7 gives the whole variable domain DSGVTQTPKHLITATGQRVTLRCSPRSGDLSVYWYQQSLDQGLQFLIQYYNGEERAKGNILERFSAQQFPDLHSELNLSSLELGDSALYFCASSVGRSRSYEQYFGPGTRLTVT.

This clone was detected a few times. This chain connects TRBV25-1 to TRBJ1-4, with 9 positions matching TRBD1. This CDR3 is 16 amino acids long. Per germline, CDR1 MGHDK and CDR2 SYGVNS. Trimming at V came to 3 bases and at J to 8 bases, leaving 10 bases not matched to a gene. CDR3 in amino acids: CASSDTGTGKGEKLFF. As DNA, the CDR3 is TGTGCCAGCAGTGACACCGGGACAGGGAAGGGAGAAAAACTGTTTTTT.

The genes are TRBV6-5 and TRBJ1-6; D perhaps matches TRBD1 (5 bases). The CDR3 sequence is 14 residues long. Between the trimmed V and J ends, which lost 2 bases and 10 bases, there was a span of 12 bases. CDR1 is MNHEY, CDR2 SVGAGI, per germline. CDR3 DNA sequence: TGTGCCAGCAGTTACGTGGGGGGAGGCTCACCCCTCCACTTT. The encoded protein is CASSYVGGGSPLHF.

The CDR3 sequence: CASSFLGRDGYTF. CDR3 nucleotides: TGTGCCAGCAGCTTCCTGGGGCGCGATGGCTACACCTTC. The V gene is TRBV7-8, the J gene TRBJ1-2; D possibly corresponds to TRBD1 (5 bases). CDR3 length equals 13 residues. Deletions cut 3 bases from V and 6 bases from J, with 11 bases between. Germline CDR1 reads SGHVS; CDR2 reads FQNEAQ.

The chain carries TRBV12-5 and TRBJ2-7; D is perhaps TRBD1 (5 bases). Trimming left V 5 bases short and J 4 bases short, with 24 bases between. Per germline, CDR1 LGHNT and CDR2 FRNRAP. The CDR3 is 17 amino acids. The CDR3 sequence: CASGPGHGVSPEYEQYF. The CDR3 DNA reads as TGTGCTAGTGGTCCCGGACATGGTGTGTCGCCCGAATACGAGCAGTACTTC.

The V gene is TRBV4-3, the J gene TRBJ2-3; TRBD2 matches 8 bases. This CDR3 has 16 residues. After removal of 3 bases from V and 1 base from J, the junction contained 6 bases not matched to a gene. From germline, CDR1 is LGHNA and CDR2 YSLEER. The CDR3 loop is CASSHQRGPRTDTQYF. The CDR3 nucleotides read TGCGCCAGCAGCCACCAGCGGGGGCCCCGCACAGATACGCAGTATTTT.

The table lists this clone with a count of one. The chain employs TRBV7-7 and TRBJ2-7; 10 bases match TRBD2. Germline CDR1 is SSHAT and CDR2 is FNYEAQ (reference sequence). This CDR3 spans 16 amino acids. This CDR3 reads CATYPLAGASSAEQYF. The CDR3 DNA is TGTGCTACCTACCCCCTAGCGGGAGCCTCTTCGGCCGAGCAGTACTTC.

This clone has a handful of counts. CDR3 in amino acids: CASSLHQGAGELFF. The CDR3 coding sequence is TGTGCCAGCAGCTTACACCAGGGGGCCGGGGAGCTGTTTTTT. This chain uses TRBV7-2 with TRBJ2-2; 7 nucleotides line up with TRBD1. J lost 6 bases, V lost 2 bases, and 3 bases had no gene match. Germline CDR1 and CDR2: SGHTA and FQGNSA. This CDR3 region has 14 residues. Drawing the rest from reference TRBV7-2 and TRBJ2-2, the complete variable domain is GAGVSQSPSNKVTEKGKDVELRCDPISGHTALYWYRQSLGQGLEFLIYFQGNSAPDKSGLPSDRFSAERTGGSVSTLTIQRTQQEDSAVYLCASSLHQGAGELFFGEGSRLTVL.

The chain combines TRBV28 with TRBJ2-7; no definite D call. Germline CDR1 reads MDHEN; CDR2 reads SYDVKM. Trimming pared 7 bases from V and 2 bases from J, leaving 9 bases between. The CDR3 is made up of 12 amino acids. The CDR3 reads CASTSGAYEQYF. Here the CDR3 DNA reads TGTGCCAGCACCTCGGGTGCCTACGAGCAGTACTTC.

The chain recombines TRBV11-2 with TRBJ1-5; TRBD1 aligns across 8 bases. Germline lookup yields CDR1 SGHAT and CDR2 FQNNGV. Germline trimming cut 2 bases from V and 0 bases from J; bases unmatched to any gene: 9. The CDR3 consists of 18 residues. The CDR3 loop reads CASSLYRTGQYSNQPQHF. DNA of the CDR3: TGTGCCAGCAGCTTATATCGGACAGGGCAATATAGCAATCAGCCCCAGCATTTT.

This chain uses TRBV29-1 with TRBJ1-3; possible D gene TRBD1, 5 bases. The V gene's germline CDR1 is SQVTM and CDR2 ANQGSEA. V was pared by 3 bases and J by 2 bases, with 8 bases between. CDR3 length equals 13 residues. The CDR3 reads CSVEGGTGNTIYF. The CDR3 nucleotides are TGCAGCGTTGAGGGGGGAACTGGAAACACCATATATTTT.

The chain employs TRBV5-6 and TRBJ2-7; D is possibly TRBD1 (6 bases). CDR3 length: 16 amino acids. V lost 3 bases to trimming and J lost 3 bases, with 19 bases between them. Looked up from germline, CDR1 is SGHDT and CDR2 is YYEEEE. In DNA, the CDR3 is TGTGCCAGCAGCTCTGGTGGGGGCGCTCACTACTACGAGCAGTACTTC. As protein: CASSSGGGAHYYEQYF.